Below, one TCR beta chain is given with its context. Its antigen is unknown. It has no much larger one-base neighbor in the sample; base qualities were not kept. CD8 naive samples were obtained by positive selection for CCR7 among CD45RO-negative cells, yielding a CD45RA+CCR7+ population from which TemRA cells were excluded. Healthy HIV-negative adults with no recently reported acute infections or vaccinations were included as donors. All donors were Caucasian adults living in Nashville, Tennessee, USA. Blood was collected by leukapheresis, and PBMCs were isolated by Ficoll-Histopaque density gradient centrifugation and then cryopreserved in liquid nitrogen vapor phase. Analytical flow cytometry was used to check the purity and quantity of every magnetically sorted T cell population. Each sorted fraction had its genomic DNA isolated and then quantified by UV absorbance on a Nanodrop 2000c. The germline V gene encodes CDR1 WSHSY and CDR2 SAAADI. V loses 3 bases of germline sequence and J loses 2 bases, and the interval between the two ends is 8 bases. There are 13 amino acids in the CDR3, from cysteine to phenylalanine inclusive. Only CDR3 DNA is held: 39 bases, read in frame from base 1.

The sample is drawn from a study of shared clonotypes between healthy human individuals (dated by TCRdb to about 2020). In terms of the full investigation: Two women and three men aged 18 to 49 years were included in the cohort. To estimate repertoire size and how much clonotypes are shared between individuals, the study performed deep sequencing of blood TCR repertoires from a handful of healthy adults. Leukapheresis yielded between about 0.85 and 10 billion PBMCs per donor. Per donor, three plates each were used for CD4 naive and CD4 memory, two for CD8 naive, and one for CD8 memory. Libraries were prepared and TCR repertoires were sequenced by different laboratories using diverse techniques, in order to increase sequencing depth and limit assay-specific biases.

Using the deep immunoSEQ assay, TCR CDR3 regions were amplified from genomic DNA by multiplex PCR. Extracted genomic DNA from each cell subset was distributed evenly across all wells of several immunoSEQ 96-well plates, and each plate was treated as a replicate. For sorted subsets, each replicate PCR was loaded with about 200 ng genomic DNA, equivalent to 32,000 or so T cell genomes. Purified libraries were quantified with a Qubit 3.0 fluorometer, sized on a Bioanalyzer 2100, and re-quantified with the KAPA Library Quantification kit. Every immunoSEQ 96-well plate was sequenced on a dedicated single-read 150-cycle Illumina NextSeq 550 flow cell. Regarding the original processing steps: Because the immunoSEQ output held only junctional sequences and lacked quality scores, the filtering could not match the filtering applied to full-length reads. Sequences were annotated with PyIR, a Python wrapper for IgBLAST v1.9, using IMGT germline references to assign V/J genes and CDR3. Any read was removed if the V/J assignment was weak (E-value above 1e-6), the CDR3 was missing, or the read contained stop codons, out-of-frame junctions, or ambiguous translated residues. V3J clonotypes were defined by identical inferred V gene, J gene, and CDR3 amino acid sequence. The percentage overlap between two repertoires was calculated by dividing the number of shared unique clonotypes by the size of the smaller repertoire. Repertoire richness was assessed with RTK rarefaction, the Chao1 estimator, and Recon v2.1 estimates of unobserved clonotypes. Generation probabilities for all TCRbeta clonotypes obtained by the gDNA method from a handful of donors were computed using OLGA. Here the immuneACCESS table is served through TCRdb, limited to in-frame sequences with V and J called. Missing clones are a known gap in these copies; in checked studies unresolved V genes cover under half, and the rest lacks a known reason. Clone size and V and J calls were adopted from that table, with D and trimming inferred from the DNA. The sample table contains roughly 2,000,000 clones; only one count was recorded for just under 95% of them. The ten largest make up more than 1.5% of the sample.

The paper as a whole reports these results and caveats: Pairwise subsampling led to the expectation that sequencing depth would affect the degree of clonotype sharing among donors. Rarefaction of sorted-subset datasets indicated incomplete sequencing despite the large sequencing depth. Higher generation probabilities were observed for clonotypes shared by all four sorted-subset donors than for non-shared clonotypes. Estimated clonotype richness was generally larger for naive than for memory subsets. Sharing across a few donors was observed for about 5% of naive CD4, 3% to 3.5% of naive CD8, 2% to 2.5% of memory CD4, and approximately 0.41% of memory CD8 clonotypes. Only blood was sampled, and tissue TCR repertoires likely differ from those in blood. The genetic and exposure-history diversity represented was limited by the small number of donors.

The sample consisted of naive CD8+ T cells from PBMCs. Explained via the paper, the cell subset or site label denotes: CD45RA+CCR7+. This TCR was recovered from a man between 18 and 35 years old in good health. Some clones in this sample may be carry-over from other donors' samples. Recombination joined TRBV10-2 with TRBJ2-7, with the D gene not confidently named. The sequence in DNA is TGCGCCAGCAGTGATAATGGGGCCTACGAGCAGTACTTC. Translated, it reads CASSDNGAYEQYF.